One and the same sample provided the 25 T cell receptor beta chains below, sequenced in a study of shared clonotypes between healthy human individuals (dated by TCRdb to 2019 to 2021). The method behind the library was the immunoSEQ multiplex PCR assay. Entries here come from immuneACCESS through TCRdb and include only in-frame sequences with V and J called. Some clones fail to appear in such tables; in the studies checked, an unresolved V gene covers under half of the shortfall, and the cause of the remainder is unknown. The table for this sample lists some 2.1 million clones; 90% to 95% of them were counted only once. Clones ranked in the top ten supply more than 0.1% of the sample. The sequencing input was naive CD4+ T cells sorted from blood. The cell subset or site label on this specimen signifies: CD45RA+ positively selected. The receptors were sampled from a man younger than 35 in good health.

A word on this clone: Other DNA sequences in this specimen translate into the identical CDR3. The genes are TRBV4-1 and TRBJ2-7, with D unresolved. The CDR3 totals 13 residues. The V end lost 0 bases, the J end lost 3 bases, and 6 bases lay between the germline ends. Germline assignment: CDR1 MGHRA and CDR2 YSYEKL. As DNA, the CDR3 is TGCGCCAGCAGCCAAGACGACCTCTACGAGCAGTACTTC. Its protein is CASSQDDLYEQYF.

Regarding this clone: A junction end diverges from the germline sequence, so it may reflect a read error. The chain combines TRBV18 with TRBJ1-4; D gene ambiguous. Germline CDR1 reads KGHSH; CDR2 reads LQKENI. CDR3 length equals 16 residues. CDR3 loop: CASSPQTVKGGSGSVF. The CDR3 nucleotides are TGTGCCAGCTCACCACAGACGGTCAAGGGTGGCAGTGGGTCTGTTTTT.

V and J are TRBV28 and TRBJ1-4; a possible D gene is TRBD1 (6 bases). Trimming stripped 5 bases from V and 4 bases from J, with 14 bases between. The CDR3 covers 15 residues. Germline V gene data show CDR1 as MDHEN and CDR2 as SYDVKM. In nucleotides, the CDR3 is TGTGCCAGCAGTGGTAGGGGGAGGGATAATGAAAAACTGTTTTTT. It is translated as CASSGRGRDNEKLFF.

V is TRBV6-6 and J is TRBJ1-5; D ambiguous. CDR1 is MNHNY and CDR2 is SVGAGI in the germline V gene (reference sequence). V lost 6 bases to trimming and J lost 4 bases, with 7 bases between them. This CDR3 region has 12 residues. The CDR3 DNA reads as TGTGCCAGCAGGAGGGAGAATCAGCCCCAGCATTTT. As protein: CASRRENQPQHF.

The chain couples TRBV4-1 to TRBJ2-3; TRBD2 matches at 11 bases. The CDR3 has 15 amino acids. The V gene end was trimmed by 4 bases and the J gene end by 5 bases; junction bases not matched to a gene: 5. CDR1 and CDR2 (germline): MGHRA, YSYEKL. The CDR3 protein is CASSPSGTSGDTQYF. As DNA, the CDR3 is TGCGCCAGCAGCCCCTCCGGGACTAGCGGAGATACGCAGTATTTT.

The J gene is TRBJ2-3, the V gene TRBV14; 9 bases map to TRBD1. With 4 bases clipped from V and 0 bases from J, the junction kept 2 bases outside the gene matches. CDR3 length: 15 residues. From germline, CDR1 is SGHDN and CDR2 FVKESK. CDR3 nucleotide sequence: TGTGCCAGCAGCCCGACAGGGGGGAGCACAGATACGCAGTATTTT. Its translation is CASSPTGGSTDTQYF. Using reference TRBV14 and TRBJ2-3 for the parts outside the CDR3, the full variable domain is EAGVTQFPSHSVIEKGQTVTLRCDPISGHDNLYWYRRVMGKEIKFLLHFVKESKQDESGMPNNRFLAERTGGTYSTLKVQPAELEDSGVYFCASSPTGGSTDTQYFGPGTRLTVL.

The chain carries TRBV2 and TRBJ2-5; D not certain. CDR1 and CDR2 (germline): SNHLY, FYNNEI. This CDR3 contains 14 residues. Between the trimmed V and J ends, which lost 1 base and 1 base, there was a span of 7 bases. In nucleotides, the CDR3 is TGTGCCAGCAGTGAAGTTTACAGCCAAGAGACCCAGTACTTC. As protein: CASSEVYSQETQYF.

The chain uses TRBV7-2 and TRBJ2-7; tentatively, D is TRBD2 (6 bases). V dropped 4 bases and J dropped 1 base, with 11 bases sitting between them. The CDR3 has 14 residues. The germline gives CDR1 SGHTA, CDR2 FQGNSA. The CDR3 sequence: CASSSVGGSYEQYF. CDR3 bases: TGTGCCAGCAGCTCCGTGGGGGGATCCTACGAGCAGTACTTC. The variable domain in full, with the rest retrieved from reference TRBV7-2 and TRBJ2-7, is GAGVSQSPSNKVTEKGKDVELRCDPISGHTALYWYRQSLGQGLEFLIYFQGNSAPDKSGLPSDRFSAERTGGSVSTLTIQRTQQEDSAVYLCASSSVGGSYEQYFGPGTRLTVT.

The rearrangement joins TRBV10-3 to TRBJ1-2; 10 bases line up with TRBD1. Germline trimming cut 6 bases from V and 7 bases from J; bases unmatched to any gene: 2. This CDR3 region has 12 residues. Germline lookup yields CDR1 ENHRY and CDR2 SYGVKD. Here the CDR3 DNA reads TGTGCCATCAGCAGGGACAGGGGTGGCTACACCTTC. This codes for CAISRDRGGYTF.

V and J are TRBV20-1 and TRBJ1-2; 7 bases fit TRBD1. The germline V gene encodes CDR1 DFQATT and CDR2 SNEGSKA (reference sequence). The CDR3 contains 11 residues. V was pared by 5 bases and J by 10 bases, with 7 bases of the junction left unmatched. The CDR3 protein is CSAVDREYYTF. CDR3 nucleotide sequence: TGCAGTGCTGTCGACAGGGAATACTACACCTTC.

The chain combines TRBV5-4 with TRBJ2-3; tentatively, D is TRBD1 (5 bases). The CDR3 is made up of 14 amino acids. Trimming took off 0 bases at V and 3 bases at J, with 8 bases between the two ends. Germline CDR1 reads SGHNT; CDR2 reads YYREEE (reference sequence). The CDR3 DNA sequence: TGTGCCAGCAGCTTGGAGGACATGACAGATACGCAGTATTTT. Translating gives CASSLEDMTDTQYF. Filled out from reference TRBV5-4 and TRBJ2-3, the complete variable domain reads ETGVTQSPTHLIKTRGQQVTLRCSSQSGHNTVSWYQQALGQGPQFIFQYYREEENGRGNFPPRFSGLQFPNYSSELNVNALELDDSALYLCASSLEDMTDTQYFGPGTRLTVL.

This rearrangement joins TRBV6-5 to TRBJ1-6; TRBD1 aligns across 7 bases. Trimming removed 2 bases from V and 7 bases from J; junction bases left unmatched: 2. The CDR3 runs 14 residues. Germline loops: CDR1 MNHEY, CDR2 SVGAGI. The CDR3 DNA reads TGTGCCAGCAGTTACGGACAGGCGAATTCACCCCTCCACTTT. This encodes CASSYGQANSPLHF.

V is TRBV5-4 and J is TRBJ2-4, with D perhaps matching TRBD1 or TRBD2 (5 bases each). Germline CDR1 and CDR2: SGHNT and YYREEE (reference sequence). Trimming removed 1 base from V and 3 bases from J, with 14 bases in between. The CDR3 has 16 residues. CDR3 nucleotides: TGTGCCAGCAGCTTGACCGGGGCTAGTGGCAAAAACATTCAGTACTTC. This codes for CASSLTGASGKNIQYF.

This rearrangement joins TRBV9 to TRBJ1-2; 8 nucleotides line up with TRBD1. The V gene's germline CDR1 is SGDLS and CDR2 YYNGEE. V lost 2 bases, J lost 0 bases, and 3 bases stayed unmatched. The CDR3 is 15 amino acids. The CDR3 loop is CASSVGTGPNYGYTF. CDR3 bases: TGTGCCAGCAGCGTTGGGACAGGACCTAACTATGGCTACACCTTC.

The chain carries TRBV6-6 and TRBJ2-1; 7 nucleotides agree with TRBD2. The CDR3 sequence is 15 residues long. From germline, CDR1 is MNHNY and CDR2 SVGAGI (reference sequence). J gave up 9 bases and V 4 bases, and 12 bases lay outside the gene matches. CDR3 coding DNA: TGTGCCAGCAGTTCCCAAGCGGGACGTGATTCTGAGCAGTTCTTC. It is translated as CASSSQAGRDSEQFF.

The chain uses TRBV10-3 and TRBJ1-4, with D tentatively TRBD1 (5 bases). CDR1 and CDR2 (germline): ENHRY, SYGVKD. The V end was cut by 10 bases, the J end by 7 bases, with 16 bases between. CDR3 length: 13 residues. The CDR3: CATGAGRFEKLFF. The DNA for the CDR3 is TGTGCCACCGGGGCAGGGAGATTTGAAAAACTGTTTTTT.

V and J are TRBV19 and TRBJ2-1, with 7 nucleotides matching TRBD1. Per the germline V gene, CDR1 is LNHDA and CDR2 is SQIVND (reference sequence). The CDR3 consists of 13 residues. V lost 5 bases to trimming and J lost 12 bases; unmatched junction nucleotides: 10. Written as DNA, the CDR3 is TGTGCCAGTAGTGTGGGACAGTCTTTTGTGCAGTTCTTC. The encoded protein is CASSVGQSFVQFF.

The chain employs TRBV29-1 and TRBJ2-7; 8 bases fit TRBD1. This CDR3 comprises 13 residues. The V and J ends lost 4 bases and 2 bases, in that order; junction bases with no gene match: 4. Germline V lookup: CDR1 SQVTM, CDR2 ANQGSEA. In DNA, the CDR3 is TGCAGCGTTGCGGACAGGGCTGCCTACGAGCAGTACTTC. Protein: CSVADRAAYEQYF.

This clone was observed a few times. The same CDR3 can be traced to other DNA sequences in this sample. This chain joins TRBV18 and TRBJ2-2, with D uncertain. V was pared by 3 bases and J by 6 bases, with 5 bases between. The CDR3 is 12 amino acids. CDR1 and CDR2 from the germline V gene are KGHSH and LQKENI. This CDR3 is CASSPYSGELFF. DNA for the CDR3: TGTGCCAGCTCACCCTATTCCGGGGAGCTGTTTTTT.

The genes are TRBV10-3 and TRBJ1-1, with 8 bases identical to TRBD1. J gave up 7 bases and V 10 bases, and 14 bases lay outside the gene matches. The CDR3 extends over 14 amino acids. Germline CDR1 reads ENHRY; CDR2 reads SYGVKD. This CDR3 is CATCIQGGRSEAFF. The DNA of the CDR3 is TGTGCCACGTGCATACAGGGGGGAAGAAGTGAAGCTTTCTTT.

The chain recombines TRBV6-5 with TRBJ1-1; D may be TRBD1 (6 bases). Trimming took off 8 bases at V and 4 bases at J, with 17 bases between the two ends. There are 14 residues in the CDR3. CDR1 is MNHEY, CDR2 SVGAGI, per germline. The CDR3 loop is CASFLLQGGTEAFF. In nucleotides, the CDR3 is TGTGCCAGCTTCCTATTACAGGGAGGCACTGAAGCTTTCTTT.

J is TRBJ2-6 and V is TRBV6-5; maybe TRBD1 (5 bases). This CDR3 has 15 residues. Deletions cut 5 bases from V and 5 bases from J, with 13 bases between. Germline V gene data show CDR1 as MNHEY and CDR2 as SVGAGI. The CDR3 here is CASSTDSLRANVLTF. The CDR3, as DNA: TGTGCCAGCAGTACCGACAGTCTCCGGGCCAACGTCCTGACTTTC.

The rearrangement joins TRBV27 to TRBJ2-2; 7 bases are a match to TRBD2. Germline loops: CDR1 MNHEY, CDR2 SMNVEV (reference sequence). Germline trimming cut 1 base from V and 6 bases from J; bases unmatched to any gene: 5. This CDR3 comprises 15 residues. The CDR3, as DNA: TGTGCCAGCAGTTTATGGACCGGGGGGTCCGGGGAGCTGTTTTTT. It yields the protein CASSLWTGGSGELFF.

The chain recombines TRBV12-5 with TRBJ2-3; the D gene is possibly TRBD2 (5 bases). The V and J ends lost 6 bases and 1 base respectively, with 11 bases between them. Germline V gives CDR1 LGHNT, CDR2 FRNRAP. The CDR3 covers 14 residues. This CDR3 is CASGRDGGTDTQYF. CDR3 sequence (DNA): TGTGCTAGTGGGAGGGATGGGGGCACAGATACGCAGTATTTT.

V gene TRBV10-1 combines with J gene TRBJ2-7; TRBD1 matches 9 bases. CDR3 length: 14 amino acids. J gave up 4 bases and V 8 bases, and 9 bases lay outside the gene matches. Germline CDR1 is WNHNN and CDR2 is SYGVQD (reference sequence). For the CDR3, the DNA is TGCGCCAGCGCTCCAGGGACAGGGCCTTACGAGCAGTACTTC. Protein sequence: CASAPGTGPYEQYF.